This entry lists 29 T cell receptor beta chains sequenced from one sample in a study of patients and donors after allogeneic stem cell transplantation (TCRdb year 2020). Library preparation was by RT-PCR. TCRdb names NextSeq 550 as the instrument used. TCRdb reworked the public reads: Q25 trimming with fastp, MiXCR clone assembly, productive beta chains retained. Here each entry gathers all rows of one CDR3 protein and keeps the most common genes and DNA. This sample comprises about 160,000 distinct CDR3 sequences, approximately 35% of them detected only once. Roughly 52% of the sample is taken by the ten largest. Sequenced input: blood, either unsorted or a sorted T cell fraction (not recorded which). The receptors stem from a human donor who was either an allogeneic HSCT recipient or a stem cell or donor lymphocyte infusion donor (not recorded which). It is not recorded whose cells these are; they may come from a transplant donor.

The table lists this clonotype with a few counts. The chain has TRBV29-1 and TRBJ1-2; the D is unclear. This CDR3 is built from 13 residues. The germline V gene has CDR1 SQVTM and CDR2 ANQGSEA. With 3 bases removed from V and 7 bases from J, the gap between germline ends came to 15 bases. The chain's CDR3 is CSVDGPIAGGYTF. CDR3 in DNA: TGCAGCGTTGATGGCCCGATAGCGGGTGGCTACACCTTC.

The J gene is TRBJ1-3, the V gene TRBV7-8; D remains unclear. Germline-derived CDR1 and CDR2 are SGHVS and FQNEAQ. V was clipped by 5 bases and J by 0 bases, with 11 bases between them. The CDR3 contains 15 residues. The CDR3 DNA is TGTGCCAGCAGCCCGGGCGGGAGCTCTGGAAACACCATATATTTT. As protein: CASSPGGSSGNTIYF.

This clonotype has only a few counts. This chain uses TRBV5-1 with TRBJ1-2; D might be TRBD1 (6 bases). With 1 base removed from V and 4 bases from J, the gap between germline ends came to 14 bases. The CDR3 runs 15 residues. From germline, CDR1 is SGHRS and CDR2 YFSETQ. The CDR3 DNA reads TGCGCCAGCAGCTTGACACAGGGTTCTACCTATGGCTACACCTTC. This translates into CASSLTQGSTYGYTF.

The rearrangement links TRBV27 to TRBJ2-4; D remains ambiguous. CDR3 size: 17 residues. Trimming removed 1 base from V and 0 bases from J, with 13 bases in between. Germline CDR1 MNHEY, CDR2 SMNVEV (reference sequence). The CDR3 sequence: CASSLFPEPLAKNIQYF. Written as DNA, the CDR3 is TGTGCCAGCAGTTTATTTCCCGAACCCCTAGCCAAAAACATTCAGTACTTC.

In its sample, this clonotype was seen a few times. The rearrangement joins TRBV29-1 to TRBJ1-2; 10 bases match TRBD1. This CDR3 is 14 amino acids long. V dropped 6 bases and J dropped 5; count of bases not matched to a gene: 9. The germline gives CDR1 SQVTM, CDR2 ANQGSEA. CDR3 in amino acids: CSVRGDRGPYGYTF. Written as DNA, the CDR3 is TGCAGCGTCCGAGGGGACAGGGGACCGTATGGCTACACCTTC.

This clonotype was observed a few times. The chain combines TRBV6-6 with TRBJ1-1, with D possibly matching TRBD1 (6 bases). V was shortened by 2 bases and J by 4 bases, with 11 bases between the two germline ends. Germline V gives CDR1 MNHNY, CDR2 SVGAGI (reference sequence). CDR3 length equals 14 residues. CDR3 in DNA: TGTGCCAGCAGTTACACAGGGAAAGGCACTGAAGCTTTCTTT. This translates into CASSYTGKGTEAFF.

This clonotype was detected only a few times. This chain connects TRBV27 to TRBJ1-4, with TRBD1 matching over 7 bases. The germline V gene encodes CDR1 MNHEY and CDR2 SMNVEV (reference sequence). The V segment lost 3 bases and the J segment 8 bases; nucleotides outside the gene matches: 12. This CDR3 is built from 16 residues. DNA for the CDR3: TGTGCCAGCAGTTTCTACCCGACAGGGATTTTCGAAAAACTGTTTTTT. It is translated as CASSFYPTGIFEKLFF.

The chain employs TRBV4-3 and TRBJ1-6; 7 bases map to TRBD1. The CDR3 consists of 15 residues. Germline V CDR1 and CDR2: LGHNA, YSLEER. The J segment lost 7 bases and the V segment lost 2 bases, leaving 5 bases of the junction unmatched. This chain's CDR3 is CASSQTGVWNSPLHF. Written as DNA, the CDR3 is TGCGCCAGCAGCCAAACAGGGGTTTGGAATTCACCCCTCCACTTT.

V is TRBV9 and J is TRBJ2-2; TRBD2 aligns across 9 bases. The germline V gene encodes CDR1 SGDLS and CDR2 YYNGEE. V was clipped by 3 bases and J by 7 bases; unmatched bases: 10. The CDR3 loop spans 16 amino acids. CDR3 DNA sequence: TGTGCCAGCAGCGCCCGAGGCGGGGGGGCCTTCGGGGAGCTGTTTTTT. It is translated as CASSARGGGAFGELFF.

This clonotype was seen ten or more times. The rearrangement uses TRBV5-1 and TRBJ1-1, with unresolved D. Trimming pared 3 bases from V and 1 base from J, leaving 7 bases between. Looked up from germline, CDR1 is SGHRS and CDR2 is YFSETQ. The CDR3 loop spans 13 amino acids. The CDR3 loop reads CASSSSGNTEAFF. The CDR3 bases are TGCGCCAGCAGCTCCTCGGGGAACACTGAAGCTTTCTTT. Combining the CDR3 with reference TRBV5-1 and TRBJ1-1 gives the whole variable domain KAGVTQTPRYLIKTRGQQVTLSCSPISGHRSVSWYQQTPGQGLQFLFEYFSETQRNKGNFPGRFSGRQFSNSRSEMNVSTLELGDSALYLCASSSSGNTEAFFGQGTRLTVV.

This clonotype has just a few counts. CDR3 residues: CASRTGQGSSYGYTF. The CDR3 DNA reads TGTGCCAGCAGGACGGGACAGGGTAGTTCCTATGGCTACACCTTC. The V and J genes are TRBV27 and TRBJ1-2, with 9 bases that match TRBD1. This CDR3 comprises 15 residues. V dropped 6 bases and J dropped 4; count of bases not matched to a gene: 9. Germline V gives CDR1 MNHEY, CDR2 SMNVEV (reference sequence).

Note on this clonotype: An end of the junction differs from the germline gene, which may be a read error. This sequence joins TRBV7-7 and TRBJ2-1; 13 bases align to TRBD2. Germline CDR1 and CDR2: SSHAT and FNYEAQ (reference sequence). The CDR3 contains 16 residues. The CDR3 sequence is CASSSITSGGADEQFF. The CDR3 DNA is TGTGCTAGCAGCTCGATAACTAGCGGGGGGGCCGATGAGCAGTTCTTC.

J is TRBJ2-1 and V is TRBV7-6; TRBD1 matches at 10 bases. This CDR3 has 17 amino acids. J was trimmed by 1 base and V by 4 bases; bases with no gene match: 7. Germline V CDR1 and CDR2: SGHVS, FNYEAQ. CDR3 residues: CASSSTGQGWSYNEQFF. The CDR3 DNA reads as TGTGCCAGCAGCTCAACGGGACAGGGGTGGTCCTACAATGAGCAGTTCTTC.

This clonotype was seen more than once but under ten times. The genes are TRBV29-1 and TRBJ1-1; D not resolved. The CDR3 has 11 amino acids. With 8 bases removed from V and 4 bases from J, the gap between germline ends came to 11 bases. The germline V gene has CDR1 SQVTM and CDR2 ANQGSEA. CDR3 sequence (DNA): TGCAGCCCACGTAGGGTCACTGAAGCTTTCTTT. This encodes CSPRRVTEAFF.

This clonotype has just a few counts. This chain links TRBV11-2 with TRBJ1-6; 9 bases are shared with TRBD1. The CDR3 has 14 residues. Germline V gives CDR1 SGHAT, CDR2 FQNNGV. V lost 6 bases to trimming and J lost 10 bases; unmatched junction nucleotides: 7. The CDR3 DNA reads as TGTGCCAGCAGGACGGACAGGGGTCACTCACCCCTCCACTTT. Translation: CASRTDRGHSPLHF.

The CDR3 is CASSLGRGAYNEQFF. The CDR3 region has the DNA TGTGCCAGCAGTTTAGGGCGGGGGGCCTACAATGAGCAGTTCTTC. This chain uses TRBV12-3 or TRBV12-4 with TRBJ2-1; TRBD2 matches 8 bases. V shed 1 base and J 2 bases; nucleotides not matched to a gene: 1. CDR3 length: 15 amino acids.

This rearrangement joins TRBV9 to TRBJ1-1; TRBD1 matches at 12 bases. The length of the CDR3 is 17 residues. From germline, CDR1 is SGDLS and CDR2 YYNGEE. The junction had 14 bases not matched to a gene; V was cut back by 4 bases and J by 7 bases. CDR3 DNA sequence: TGTGCCAGCAGCCTCGGGGGCGGGACAGGGGGCAGAGGTGAAGCTTTCTTT. It translates to CASSLGGGTGGRGEAFF.

In this sample, this clonotype turned up a few times. This chain joins TRBV12-3 or TRBV12-4 and TRBJ2-3; D is possibly TRBD2 (5 bases). The germline V and J ends were trimmed by 10 bases and 9 bases, with 14 bases remaining between them. This CDR3 is built from 11 residues. The CDR3 spells CATSLGGTQYF. The CDR3, as DNA: TGTGCCACCAGCTTGGGCGGGACGCAGTATTTT.

The table lists this clonotype with a few counts. V is TRBV12-3 or TRBV12-4 and J is TRBJ1-1; 9 positions agree with TRBD1. Germline trimming cut 6 bases from V and 6 bases from J; bases unmatched to any gene: 8. The CDR3 is 14 amino acids. The CDR3 DNA reads as TGTGCCAGCAGCTGGGACAGGGTCATTCCTGAAGCTTTCTTT. It codes for CASSWDRVIPEAFF.

The chain joins TRBV20-1 to TRBJ1-6; TRBD1 matches at 7 bases. With 6 bases clipped from V and 10 bases from J, the junction kept 15 bases outside the gene matches. Germline values: CDR1 DFQATT, CDR2 SNEGSKA (reference sequence). The CDR3 spans 15 residues. The CDR3 loop reads CSAQEVRTGISPLHF. The DNA of the CDR3 is TGCAGTGCCCAAGAGGTGCGGACAGGCATCTCACCCCTCCACTTT.

The V and J genes are TRBV5-6 and TRBJ2-5; TRBD1 matches at 7 bases. Germline V gene lookup returns CDR1 SGHDT and CDR2 YYEEEE. J was trimmed by 5 bases and V by 0 bases; bases with no gene match: 10. The CDR3 consists of 16 residues. The CDR3 protein is CASSLATGQARETQYF. CDR3 nucleotides: TGTGCCAGCAGCTTGGCAACCGGACAGGCTCGGGAGACCCAGTACTTC.

This sequence joins TRBV27 and TRBJ1-1; no reliable D call. V lost 0 bases and J 6 bases, leaving 17 bases between the germline ends. CDR3 length: 16 residues. The germline V gene has CDR1 MNHEY and CDR2 SMNVEV (reference sequence). The DNA of the CDR3 is TGTGCCAGCAGTTTATCGAACGGGAGACCGGTCGCTGAAGCTTTCTTT. Residues: CASSLSNGRPVAEAFF.

The chain couples TRBV5-1 to TRBJ1-3, with unresolved D. The CDR3 is 16 residues long. Deletions cut 0 bases from V and 2 bases from J, with 12 bases between. Germline assignment: CDR1 SGHRS and CDR2 YFSETQ. DNA for the CDR3: TGCGCCAGCAGCTTGGCCCCGGACTCTACTGGAAACACCATATATTTT. Translated, it gives CASSLAPDSTGNTIYF.

V is TRBV6-5 and J is TRBJ1-4; 8 nucleotides match TRBD1. With V trimmed by 4 bases and J by 5 bases, 3 bases remained unmatched. CDR1 and CDR2 from the germline V gene are MNHEY and SVGAGI. This CDR3 region has 14 residues. The CDR3 coding sequence is TGTGCCAGCAGTTCGGACAGGGAAAATGAAAAACTGTTTTTT. This sequence encodes CASSSDRENEKLFF.

This clonotype came up a few times. V is TRBV20-1 and J is TRBJ2-3; 9 nucleotides line up with TRBD1. The CDR3 loop spans 14 amino acids. Germline V gene data show CDR1 as DFQATT and CDR2 as SNEGSKA (reference sequence). Trimming removed 6 bases from V and 0 bases from J; junction bases left unmatched: 4. The CDR3 here is CSAEGQGSTDTQYF. The CDR3 bases are TGCAGTGCCGAGGGACAGGGAAGCACAGATACGCAGTATTTT.

This clonotype was detected a few times. This chain uses TRBV15 with TRBJ1-6; 8 bases fit TRBD1. CDR3 length equals 14 residues. Germline loops: CDR1 LNHNV, CDR2 YYDKDF (reference sequence). The J segment lost 7 bases and the V segment lost 1 base, leaving 0 bases of the junction unmatched. This CDR3 is CATSRGTGNSPLHF. The CDR3 nucleotides are TGTGCCACCAGCAGAGGGACAGGGAATTCACCCCTCCACTTT.

This chain connects TRBV6-5 to TRBJ1-2, with TRBD1 identical over 8 bases. With V trimmed by 6 bases and J by 8 bases, 11 bases remained unmatched. The CDR3 is made up of 14 amino acids. Germline CDR1 reads MNHEY; CDR2 reads SVGAGI. This chain's CDR3 is CASSRGQVMRGYTF. CDR3 bases: TGTGCCAGCAGCAGGGGACAGGTGATGCGAGGCTACACCTTC.

The gene calls are TRBV20-1 and TRBJ1-1; D uncertain. V was trimmed by 3 bases and J by 1 base, leaving 12 bases between them. Germline V gives CDR1 DFQATT, CDR2 SNEGSKA (reference sequence). The CDR3 spans 14 residues. For the CDR3, the DNA is TGCAGTGCTAGCTCCGGGATAACGAACACTGAAGCTTTCTTT. Protein sequence: CSASSGITNTEAFF.

This chain joins TRBV5-1 and TRBJ2-7; TRBD2 might be the D (6 bases). This CDR3 has 14 residues. Germline assignment: CDR1 SGHRS and CDR2 YFSETQ. Trimming shortened V by 0 bases and J by 2 bases, and 9 bases separated the two germline ends. CDR3 in amino acids: CASSLGGETYEQYF. DNA of the CDR3: TGCGCCAGCAGCTTGGGCGGGGAAACCTACGAGCAGTACTTC.